The 20 T cell receptor beta chains below were found in one sample sequenced in a study of T cells after yellow fever vaccination. TCRdb called the 5' RACE reads again in MiXCR, with one record for every CDR3 protein. This table has 500,000 to 650,000 distinct CDR3 sequences, 9% to 15% appearing once. The source material was PBMCs, sampled on the day of the yellow fever booster vaccination. The receptors originated from a man younger than 40 who received the YFV17D yellow fever vaccine.

This clonotype turned up a few times. J is TRBJ2-6 and V is TRBV18, with 9 positions matching TRBD1. This CDR3 spans 18 amino acids. Germline lookup yields CDR1 KGHSH and CDR2 LQKENI. V dropped 2 bases and J dropped 4; count of bases not matched to a gene: 9. The DNA of the CDR3 is TGTGCCAGCTCACCATTAACGGGACAGGGACTCGGGGCCAACGTCCTGACTTTC. Protein: CASSPLTGQGLGANVLTF.

This clonotype was found a few times. CDR3 amino acids: CASSHLAEGHEQYF. The CDR3 DNA follows: TGTGCCAGCAGCCACCTAGCGGAAGGCCACGAGCAGTACTTC. V usage is TRBV3-1 and J usage is TRBJ2-7; TRBD2 matches 7 bases. CDR1 and CDR2 from the germline V gene are LGHDT and YNNKEL (reference sequence). V shed 3 bases, J shed 5 bases, and the junction held 7 bases outside the gene matches. This CDR3 has 14 amino acids.

This clonotype was seen more than once but under ten times. This chain joins TRBV30 and TRBJ1-3; perhaps TRBD1 as D (6 bases). Trimming removed 3 bases from V and 1 base from J, with 7 bases in between. The CDR3 runs to 13 residues. CDR1 is GTSNPN, CDR2 SVGIG, per germline (reference sequence). The CDR3 here is CAWSGQSGNTIYF. The DNA for the CDR3 is TGTGCCTGGAGCGGACAGTCTGGAAACACCATATATTTT.

The gene calls are TRBV20-1 and TRBJ2-7; TRBD2 aligns across 7 bases. The length of the CDR3 is 14 residues. Trimming cost V 0 bases and J 3 bases; bases outside gene matches: 5. Germline CDR1 is DFQATT and CDR2 is SNEGSKA (reference sequence). The CDR3 spells CSARDRGVLYEQYF. Written as DNA, the CDR3 is TGCAGTGCTAGAGATCGGGGGGTCCTCTACGAGCAGTACTTC.

This clonotype has only a few counts. This rearrangement joins TRBV18 to TRBJ2-1, with 14 bases identical to TRBD2. V was clipped by 0 bases and J by 5 bases; unmatched bases: 3. CDR1 and CDR2 (germline): KGHSH, LQKENI. The CDR3 runs to 17 residues. The CDR3 coding sequence is TGTGCCAGCTCACCACCGACTAGCGGGAGGGGAAACAATGAGCAGTTCTTC. Translated: CASSPPTSGRGNNEQFF.

This clonotype was counted only a few times. The chain employs TRBV5-1 and TRBJ2-5; 8 nucleotides align to TRBD2. Germline V gene lookup returns CDR1 SGHRS and CDR2 YFSETQ. The junction had 7 bases not matched to a gene; V was cut back by 4 bases and J by 5 bases. The CDR3 is 14 amino acids. The CDR3 DNA is TGCGCCAGCAGCGGGACTAGGGGAAGCGAGACCCAGTACTTC. As protein: CASSGTRGSETQYF.

The chain couples TRBV2 to TRBJ2-7, with TRBD2 matching 9 bases. Germline-derived CDR1 and CDR2 are SNHLY and FYNNEI. This CDR3 comprises 14 residues. J was trimmed by 2 bases and V by 8 bases; bases with no gene match: 7. Written as DNA, the CDR3 is TGTGCCAGCCAGACTAGCGGAAATCCCTACGAGCAGTACTTC. Protein sequence: CASQTSGNPYEQYF.

This clonotype has more than one count but fewer than ten. The genes are TRBV6-2 or TRBV6-3 and TRBJ2-7; TRBD1 or TRBD2 may be the D gene (6 bases each). The germline V and J ends were trimmed by 0 bases and 3 bases, with 15 bases remaining between them. Germline V gene data show CDR1 as MNHEY and CDR2 as SVGEGT. This CDR3 comprises 16 residues. The CDR3 nucleotides read TGTGCCAGCAGTTACTCGGGGGACCGGGGGCGCTACGAGCAGTACTTC. Amino acid sequence: CASSYSGDRGRYEQYF.

The chain combines TRBV5-1 with TRBJ1-6; 9 nucleotides agree with TRBD1. Per the germline V gene, CDR1 is SGHRS and CDR2 is YFSETQ. The J segment lost 11 bases and the V segment lost 4 bases, leaving 7 bases of the junction unmatched. This CDR3 is 14 amino acids long. The CDR3 DNA follows: TGCGCCAGCAGCACTGACAGGGGGAGGCCACCCCTCCACTTT. It is translated as CASSTDRGRPPLHF.

This clonotype was seen a few times. The rearrangement uses TRBV9 and TRBJ2-2, with 8 bases matching TRBD1. With V trimmed by 3 bases and J by 3 bases, 4 bases remained unmatched. Germline V gene data show CDR1 as SGDLS and CDR2 as YYNGEE. The CDR3 runs to 15 residues. The CDR3 sequence is CASSEGQADTGELFF. CDR3 DNA: TGTGCCAGCAGCGAGGGACAGGCCGACACCGGGGAGCTGTTTTTT.

This clonotype was counted a few times. The rearrangement links TRBV27 to TRBJ1-4; D is uncertain. The V and J ends lost 8 bases and 1 base respectively, with 14 bases between them. This CDR3 has 15 residues. CDR1 and CDR2 (germline): MNHEY, SMNVEV (reference sequence). CDR3 nucleotides: TGTGCCAGCTCGCGCGGTCTGCAAACTAATGAAAAACTGTTTTTT. It codes for CASSRGLQTNEKLFF.

This clonotype was counted a few times. This chain connects TRBV27 to TRBJ2-7, with D uncertain. Trimming shortened V by 0 bases and J by 3 bases, and 6 bases separated the two germline ends. Looked up from germline, CDR1 is MNHEY and CDR2 is SMNVEV (reference sequence). The CDR3 totals 13 residues. CDR3 bases: TGTGCCAGCAGTTTATCCGGGTTCTACGAGCAGTACTTC. Its translation: CASSLSGFYEQYF.

The V gene is TRBV6-1, the J gene TRBJ2-5; maybe TRBD2 (6 bases). V was clipped by 7 bases and J by 5 bases, with 14 bases between them. Germline V gene data show CDR1 as MNHNS and CDR2 as SASEGT. This CDR3 comprises 13 residues. In DNA, the CDR3 is TGTGCCAGCAAACTACTAGCACGGGAGACCCAGTACTTC. It translates to CASKLLARETQYF.

The V gene is TRBV15, the J gene TRBJ1-6; D is uncertain. V lost 0 bases and J lost 6, with 3 bases in between. Germline lookup yields CDR1 LNHNV and CDR2 YYDKDF (reference sequence). This CDR3 is 13 amino acids long. The CDR3 DNA follows: TGTGCCACCAGCAGAGATATTAATTCACCCCTCCACTTT. Amino acid sequence: CATSRDINSPLHF.

This clonotype occurred a few times. V gene TRBV2 combines with J gene TRBJ2-1, with D perhaps being TRBD1 or TRBD2 (7 bases each). Germline assignment: CDR1 SNHLY and CDR2 FYNNEI. The CDR3 runs to 15 residues. Trimming stripped 6 bases from V and 8 bases from J, with 20 bases between. The CDR3 DNA is TGTGCCAGCAGAGCGGGACAGACGTTCGTCTATGAGCAGTTCTTC. Protein: CASRAGQTFVYEQFF.

This chain uses TRBV18 with TRBJ1-2; TRBD1 matches 10 bases. V shed 3 bases and J 0 bases; nucleotides not matched to a gene: 1. Per the germline V gene, CDR1 is KGHSH and CDR2 is LQKENI. The CDR3 sequence is 15 residues long. The CDR3 region is CASSPTGGANYGYTF. The CDR3 DNA reads as TGTGCCAGCTCACCGACAGGGGGCGCTAACTATGGCTACACCTTC.

The chain has TRBV4-1 and TRBJ2-7, with D tentatively TRBD1 (6 bases). V shed 0 bases and J shed 5 bases, with 14 bases lying between them. The CDR3 length is 15 residues. CDR1 is MGHRA and CDR2 is YSYEKL in the germline V gene. The CDR3 here is CASSQDNRERDEQYF. The CDR3 DNA reads as TGCGCCAGCAGCCAAGACAACAGGGAAAGGGACGAGCAGTACTTC.

This chain uses TRBV6-1 with TRBJ2-3; TRBD2 aligns across 8 bases. The V and J ends lost 8 bases and 2 bases, in that order; junction bases with no gene match: 9. The CDR3 is 15 amino acids. Germline CDR1 is MNHNS and CDR2 is SASEGT. The CDR3 is CASRHTSGSTDTQYF. For the CDR3, the DNA is TGTGCCAGCCGACACACTAGCGGTTCCACAGATACGCAGTATTTT.

V usage is TRBV28 and J usage is TRBJ1-5; the D is unclear. Germline values: CDR1 MDHEN, CDR2 SYDVKM. This CDR3 has 14 residues. V dropped 7 bases and J dropped 1 base, with 11 bases sitting between them. Here the CDR3 DNA reads TGTGCCAGCACCGGTCATAACAGCAATCAGCCCCAGCATTTT. Protein product: CASTGHNSNQPQHF.

The gene calls are TRBV15 and TRBJ1-6; a weak D match, TRBD1 (5 bases). Deletions cut 4 bases from V and 7 bases from J, with 11 bases between. Germline V CDR1 and CDR2: LNHNV, YYDKDF (reference sequence). The CDR3 has 14 amino acids. The CDR3 loop reads CATSKGEGNSPLHF. The CDR3, as DNA: TGTGCCACCAGCAAAGGGGAGGGGAATTCACCCCTCCACTTT.